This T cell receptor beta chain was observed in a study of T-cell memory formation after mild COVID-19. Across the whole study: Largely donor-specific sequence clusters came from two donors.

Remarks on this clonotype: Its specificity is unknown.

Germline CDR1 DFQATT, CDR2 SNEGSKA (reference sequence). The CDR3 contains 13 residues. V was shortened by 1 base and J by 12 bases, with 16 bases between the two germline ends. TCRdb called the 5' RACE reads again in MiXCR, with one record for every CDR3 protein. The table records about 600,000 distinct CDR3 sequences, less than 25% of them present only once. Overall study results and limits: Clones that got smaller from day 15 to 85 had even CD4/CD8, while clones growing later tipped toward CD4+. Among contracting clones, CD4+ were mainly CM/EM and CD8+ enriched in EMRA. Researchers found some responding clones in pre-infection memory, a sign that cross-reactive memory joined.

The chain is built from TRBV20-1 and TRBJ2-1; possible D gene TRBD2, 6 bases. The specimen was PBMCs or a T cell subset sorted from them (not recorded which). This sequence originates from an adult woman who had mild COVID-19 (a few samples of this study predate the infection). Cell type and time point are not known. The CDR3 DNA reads TGCAGTGCTAGAGTGCCTCCCGGGAGAGGGCAGTTCTTC. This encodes CSARVPPGRGQFF.